The 18 T cell receptor beta chains in this list originate from one sample, sequenced in a study of T cells in Graves' hyperthyroidism and ophthalmopathy. Authors of the study amplified TCR beta CDR3 regions from RNA transcripts. The HTBI primer set was used in a first-round RT-PCR of the TCR CDR3. Each CDR3 protein gets one entry after TCRdb re-called the multiplex PCR reads with MiXCR. Among hundreds of thousands of distinct CDR3 sequences listed, about 15% were seen once. Sequenced material: blood. The receptors were sampled from a man in his late teens or twenties with Graves' ophthalmopathy.

The chain recombines TRBV5-6 with TRBJ1-2; maybe TRBD1 (6 bases). The CDR3 runs 15 residues. Trimming removed 2 bases from V and 4 bases from J, with 15 bases in between. The V gene's germline CDR1 is SGHDT and CDR2 YYEEEE. In DNA form, the CDR3 reads TGTGCCAGCAGCTTAGGAGGGGGACTGGTCTATGGCTACACCTTC. Translation: CASSLGGGLVYGYTF.

This clonotype occurred many times. J is TRBJ1-1 and V is TRBV6-4, with 8 bases lining up with TRBD1. The CDR3 length is 14 residues. V trimming: 6 bases; J trimming: 4 bases; junction bases outside the gene matches: 7. Germline assignment: CDR1 MRHNA and CDR2 SNTAGT. CDR3 region: CASSPRGLSTEAFF. CDR3 DNA sequence: TGTGCCAGCAGCCCCAGGGGGCTGAGCACTGAAGCTTTCTTT.

For this clonotype: This may arise from a read error, as a much more abundant clone is one base away. The gene calls are TRBV20-1 and TRBJ2-7; TRBD1 matches at 9 bases. The DNA end lines up better with TRBJ2-1; the J call may be wrong. CDR3 size: 13 residues. Germline V gives CDR1 DFQATT, CDR2 SNEGSKA (reference sequence). The CDR3 nucleotides are TGCAGTGCTAGAGGGGACAGGGACTACGAGCAGTTCTTC. It specifies CSARGDRDYEQFF.

This clonotype was seen just once. A much larger clone is a single base away; this may be a read error. J is TRBJ2-5 and V is TRBV27; TRBD2 aligns across 8 bases. The CDR3 has 16 amino acids. The junction had 10 bases not matched to a gene; V was cut back by 6 bases and J by 1 base. CDR1 is MNHEY and CDR2 is SMNVEV in the germline V gene (reference sequence). The CDR3 sequence is CASSLRDGGGQETQYF. The CDR3 bases are TGTGCCAGCAGCCTCAGGGACGGGGGGGGCCAAGAGACCCAGTACTTC.

The chain uses TRBV19 and TRBJ2-1; D remains ambiguous. CDR1 is LNHDA and CDR2 is SQIVND in the germline V gene (reference sequence). The V gene lost 5 bases and the J gene lost 2 bases, with 10 bases spanning the gap. The CDR3 has 14 residues. CDR3 loop: CASSLRGPYNEQFF. The CDR3 nucleotides read TGTGCCAGTAGTCTCCGCGGCCCCTACAATGAGCAGTTCTTC.

This clonotype showed up many times. The rearrangement uses TRBV6-1 and TRBJ2-7, with 8 bases matching TRBD2. In germline, CDR1 is MNHNS, CDR2 SASEGT. The CDR3 covers 13 residues. The J segment lost 3 bases and the V segment lost 5 bases, leaving 3 bases of the junction unmatched. CDR3: CASSSRGGYEQYF. CDR3 DNA sequence: TGTGCCAGCAGTTCCCGGGGGGGCTACGAGCAGTACTTC.

There are a few counts of this clonotype. The chain recombines TRBV5-1 with TRBJ1-4, with D uncertain. Germline CDR1 SGHRS, CDR2 YFSETQ. Trimming removed 3 bases at V and 0 bases at J, with 6 bases between. The CDR3 is 14 residues long. CDR3 DNA sequence: TGCGCCAGCAGCTCCGGTGCAACTAATGAAAAACTGTTTTTT. Translating gives CASSSGATNEKLFF.

The rearrangement joins TRBV19 to TRBJ2-7; perhaps TRBD2 as D (6 bases). The germline V and J ends were trimmed by 4 bases and 9 bases, with 16 bases remaining between them. There are 13 residues in the CDR3. Germline CDR1 reads LNHDA; CDR2 reads SQIVND (reference sequence). The CDR3, as DNA: TGTGCCAGTAGTACCTCGGGCCCCGGGGGGCAGTACTTC. Protein sequence: CASSTSGPGGQYF.

This clonotype was observed at least ten times. The CDR3 nucleotides are TGTGCCAGCGAGACGGAGAGGGGGACTGAAGCTTTCTTT. Translation gives CASETERGTEAFF. The chain joins TRBV7-2 to TRBJ1-1; D may be TRBD1 (6 bases). This CDR3 has 13 residues. The V gene's germline CDR1 is SGHTA and CDR2 FQGNSA. The V and J ends lost 8 bases and 5 bases respectively, with 15 bases between them. The variable domain in full, completed from reference TRBV7-2 and TRBJ1-1, reads GAGVSQSPSNKVTEKGKDVELRCDPISGHTALYWYRQSLGQGLEFLIYFQGNSAPDKSGLPSDRFSAERTGGSVSTLTIQRTQQEDSAVYLCASETERGTEAFFGQGTRLTVV.

This clonotype was recorded at least ten times. This chain joins TRBV7-9 and TRBJ2-1; TRBD2 might be the D (5 bases). Germline values: CDR1 SEHNR, CDR2 FQNEAQ (reference sequence). Trimming took 1 base from V and 8 from J, leaving 9 bases between them. The CDR3 has 13 residues. The CDR3 loop reads CASSLGLSYEQFF. The CDR3 DNA reads TGTGCCAGCAGCTTAGGACTAAGCTATGAGCAGTTCTTC.

This clonotype has a count of ten or more. The J gene is TRBJ2-7, the V gene TRBV13; 14 nucleotides line up with TRBD2. V lost 5 bases, J lost 7 bases, and 10 bases stayed unmatched. The CDR3 is made up of 16 amino acids. The germline gives CDR1 PRHDT, CDR2 FYEKMQ (reference sequence). The CDR3 loop reads CASSNPGLAGVREQYF. CDR3 DNA: TGTGCCAGCAGCAACCCGGGACTAGCGGGAGTTCGGGAGCAGTACTTC.

This clonotype came up many times. The chain combines TRBV14 with TRBJ2-5; no definite D call. Germline CDR1 SGHDN, CDR2 FVKESK. The CDR3 loop spans 15 amino acids. V lost 2 bases and J lost 9, with 19 bases in between. The CDR3 spells CASSQFTTDASSQYF. The CDR3 DNA is TGTGCCAGCAGCCAATTTACGACGGACGCCAGTTCCCAGTACTTC.

This clonotype was observed many times. The chain couples TRBV7-8 to TRBJ1-6; a weak D match, TRBD1 (6 bases). This CDR3 comprises 15 residues. Trimming stripped 5 bases from V and 4 bases from J, with 12 bases between. Germline V CDR1 and CDR2: SGHVS, FQNEAQ. The CDR3 DNA reads TGTGCCAGCAGCCCCTTTCAGGGGTATAATTCACCCCTCCACTTT. Amino acids: CASSPFQGYNSPLHF.

This clonotype was observed at least ten times. The chain uses TRBV10-3 and TRBJ1-1; D may be TRBD1 (5 bases). This CDR3 contains 14 residues. Germline CDR1 is ENHRY and CDR2 is SYGVKD. V lost 5 bases to trimming and J lost 0 bases, with 10 bases between them. The CDR3 nucleotides read TGTGCCATCAGTCGGGACTTTATGAACACTGAAGCTTTCTTT. This translates into CAISRDFMNTEAFF.

The chain couples TRBV24-1 to TRBJ2-2; D tentatively reads TRBD1 or TRBD2 (5 bases each). The CDR3 loop spans 15 amino acids. V shed 2 bases and J shed 4 bases, with 10 bases lying between them. Germline V gene sequence: CDR1 KGHDR, CDR2 SFDVKD. This chain's CDR3 is CATSDWDLSTGELFF. In DNA, the CDR3 is TGTGCCACCAGTGATTGGGACCTAAGCACCGGGGAGCTGTTTTTT.

This clonotype was found many times. The J gene is TRBJ1-1, the V gene TRBV10-1; tentative D call: TRBD1 (5 bases). The CDR3 extends over 14 amino acids. V lost 4 bases and J lost 7, with 16 bases in between. The V gene's germline CDR1 is WNHNN and CDR2 SYGVQD (reference sequence). CDR3 region: CASSAEGGDFEAFF. CDR3 nucleotides: TGCGCCAGCAGTGCTGAGGGAGGGGATTTTGAAGCTTTCTTT.

This clonotype was detected ten times or more. The V and J genes are TRBV7-9 and TRBJ2-1; D remains unclear. The germline gives CDR1 SEHNR, CDR2 FQNEAQ (reference sequence). Trimming took off 1 base at V and 0 bases at J, with 10 bases between the two ends. This CDR3 comprises 16 residues. CDR3 amino acids: CASSLGVTSSYNEQFF. CDR3 sequence (DNA): TGTGCCAGCAGCTTAGGGGTAACGAGCTCCTACAATGAGCAGTTCTTC.

In this sample, this clonotype turned up many times. The chain joins TRBV28 to TRBJ2-7, with 9 bases aligning to TRBD1. With V trimmed by 4 bases and J by 4 bases, 8 bases remained unmatched. CDR3 length equals 15 residues. The V gene's germline CDR1 is MDHEN and CDR2 SYDVKM. The CDR3 reads CASSSAGTGTYEQYF. DNA for the CDR3: TGTGCCAGCAGTTCGGCCGGGACAGGGACTTACGAGCAGTACTTC.